This T cell receptor (beta chain) was captured by sequencing in a study of blood T cell repertoires in COVID-19. Turning to the study itself: The origin of the acute and convalescent COVID-19 samples was the United States, Italy and Spain. Sample material is recorded as cDNA or gDNA derived from T cells, B-cell-depleted T cells, or PBMCs.

Looked up from germline, CDR1 is SGHDT and CDR2 is YYEEEE. Trimming shortened V by 5 bases and J by 4 bases, and 15 bases separated the two germline ends. There are 15 residues in the CDR3. Source study methods: Reference gene primer amplification yielded estimated nucleated cell counts. Clones were sequenced by immunoSEQ multiplex PCR, and TCRdb holds only the in-frame ones, with some missing. D and trimming come from the DNA, and the V and J calls and clone size come from that table. The sample includes about 240,000 clones, about 82% of them seen just once. The V call is TRBV5-6, the J call TRBJ2-2; D might be TRBD1 (6 bases). The specimen was peripheral blood. This TCR was sampled from a woman aged 55-69 years with active or convalescent COVID-19. The CDR3 reads CASRETGQGTGELFF. The CDR3 DNA sequence: TGTGCCAGCAGGGAAACAGGGCAGGGCACCGGGGAGCTGTTTTTT.